This TCR beta chain derives from a study of blood T cells in healthy people across ages (dated by TCRdb to about 2015). Some background on the complete study: In model experiments, template switching captured roughly one uniquely barcoded TCR beta cDNA molecule for every two T cells. The study measured age-related changes in TCR beta repertoire diversity using deep sequencing normalized with unique cDNA molecular identifiers. The donors were split into four age groups: young (average about 15 years), middle-aged (more than 35), aged (approximately 60) and long-lived (roughly 88). Donors of different ages were randomly distributed across sequencing lanes to avoid experimental bias. Using the same blood draw, the study looked at two additional independent replicas of 1 million unique cDNA reads for two donors, one aged 18 to 29 and the other aged 80 or older.

Preparation of the library involved 5' RACE. The run used an Illumina HiSeq 2500. The second PCR ran for about 7 to 11 cycles and used a J-beta primer mix along with a sample-barcoded 5' primer. Each TCR beta cDNA molecule received a unique molecular identifier from a template-switch 5' adaptor carrying 12 random nucleotides. Each sample yielded at least 2.5 million CDR3-containing paired-end reads. The Mint cDNA synthesis kit, primed by a TRBC-specific oligonucleotide, was used to synthesize first-strand cDNA from all RNA. Following uracil-DNA glycosylase treatment, a first 18-cycle PCR with universal primers M1SS and BC2_uni_R was performed on all cDNA. As for the authors' bioinformatics: Normalization of each sample was performed by random selection of 1 million high-quality reads, each carrying a distinct molecular identifier. Reads sharing molecular identifiers were discarded rather than binned into consensus sequences. MiTCR, set to a Q25 quality threshold and the strictest error-elimination algorithm, was used for CDR3 identification, clonotype clustering and error correction. A nonparametric unseen species model with Euler transformation was used to estimate lower-bound total TCR beta diversity. TCRdb took the public reads, trimmed them with fastp at Q25, ran MiXCR for clone calling and kept in-frame beta chains. Every entry covers one CDR3 protein and lists the most common genes and DNA from its rows. TCRdb, rather than the study authors, made the V and J calls. Counted in this sample were hundreds of thousands of distinct CDR3 sequences; roughly 50% of them appeared once. The ten largest account for roughly 37% of the sample.

Donors were 39 systemically healthy Caucasian individuals from Russia aged roughly 6 to 90 years. Each donor gave 8 to 10 milliliters of peripheral blood, collected into EDTA-treated Vacutainer tubes. Ficoll-Paque density-gradient centrifugation was used to isolate PBMCs, with at least 6.5 million per sample. Total RNA was extracted from PBMCs with Trizol reagent, with at least 5 micrograms obtained per sample. For every donor, flow cytometry on a PBMC aliquot measured the percentage of naive CD45RAhigh/CD27high T cells. The paper as a whole reports these results and caveats: Total diversity estimates from one million sequenced T cells were considered lower bounds and underestimates. Bulk unsorted PBMC profiling prevented conclusive comparison of naive and antigen-experienced compartments. Donor CMV infection status was unknown, potentially confounding age-related changes in expanded clonotypes. The long-lived group showed more naive CD4+ T cells, fewer expanded clones and increased TCR diversity than the aged group, suggesting age selection. There was a strong correlation between observed TCR beta diversity and the percentage of naive T cells measured by flow cytometry. Observed TCR beta diversity per million T cells fell roughly linearly with age, and a significant reduction was already apparent by age around 40.

To note about this clonotype: Its antigen remains undetermined. Base qualities are missing; no much larger clone stands one base away.

The CDR3 spans 16 residues, from the cysteine through the phenylalanine. The retained sequence is limited to the CDR3, 48 bases, with the frame set at the first base. CDR1 SGHTA and CDR2 FQGNSA are derived from the germline V gene. Between the V and J ends, shortened by 2 bases and 0 bases respectively, the junction contains 8 bases. Specimen: blood. This TCR came from a man at least 80 years old in good health. Recombination joined TRBV7-2 with TRBJ2-6, with the identity of the D gene unclear. CDR3 protein: CASSLQPNSGANVLTF. The nucleotide sequence is given as TGTGCCAGCAGCTTACAACCCAACTCTGGGGCCAACGTCCTGACTTTC.